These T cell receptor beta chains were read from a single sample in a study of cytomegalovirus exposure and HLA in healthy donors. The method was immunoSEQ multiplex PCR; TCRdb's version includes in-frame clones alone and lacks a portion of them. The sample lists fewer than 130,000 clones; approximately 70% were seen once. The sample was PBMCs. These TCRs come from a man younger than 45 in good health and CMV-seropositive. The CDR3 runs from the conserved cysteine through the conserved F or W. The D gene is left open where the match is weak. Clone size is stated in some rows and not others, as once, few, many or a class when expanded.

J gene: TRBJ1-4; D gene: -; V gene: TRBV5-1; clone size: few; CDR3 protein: CASRGGTTNEKLFF; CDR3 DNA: TGCGCCAGCCGCGGGGGGACAACTAATGAAAAACTGTTTTTT
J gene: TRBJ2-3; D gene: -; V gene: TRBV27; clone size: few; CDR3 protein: CASSLFSSGTDTQYF; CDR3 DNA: TGTGCCAGCAGTTTGTTTTCGTCTGGCACAGATACGCAGTATTTT
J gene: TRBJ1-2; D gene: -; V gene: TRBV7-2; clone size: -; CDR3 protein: CASSSRGSLLRDYGYTF; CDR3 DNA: TGTGCCAGCAGCTCAAGAGGGTCACTACTAAGGGACTATGGCTACACCTTC
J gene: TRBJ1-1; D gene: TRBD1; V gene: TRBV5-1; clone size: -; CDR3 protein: CASSFTGTESTEAFF; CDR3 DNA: TGCGCCAGCAGCTTCACCGGGACAGAGTCCACTGAAGCTTTCTTT
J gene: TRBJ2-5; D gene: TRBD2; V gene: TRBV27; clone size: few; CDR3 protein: CASWLAGHSETQYF; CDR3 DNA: TGTGCCAGTTGGCTAGCGGGGCACAGTGAGACCCAGTACTTC
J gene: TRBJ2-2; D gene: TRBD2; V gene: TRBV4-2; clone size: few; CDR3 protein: CASSWERSGGSGELFF; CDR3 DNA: TGTGCCAGCAGCTGGGAGAGGAGCGGGGGCTCCGGGGAGCTGTTTTTT
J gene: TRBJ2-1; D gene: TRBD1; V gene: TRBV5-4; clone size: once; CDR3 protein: CASRTGQANYDEQFF; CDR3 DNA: TGTGCCAGCAGGACAGGACAGGCAAATTACGATGAGCAGTTCTTC
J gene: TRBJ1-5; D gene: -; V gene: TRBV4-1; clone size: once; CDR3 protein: CASSRQGSNQPQHF; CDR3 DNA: TGCGCCAGCAGCCGTCAGGGTAGCAATCAGCCCCAGCATTTT
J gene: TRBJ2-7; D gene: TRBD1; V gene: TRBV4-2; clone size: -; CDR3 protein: CASSPLGQGFGVFPDEQYF; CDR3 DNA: TGTGCCAGCAGCCCACTCGGACAGGGGTTCGGAGTTTTTCCGGACGAGCAGTACTTC
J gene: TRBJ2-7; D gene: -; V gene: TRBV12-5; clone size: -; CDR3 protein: CASGPQTGSVLSSYEQYF; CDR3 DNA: TGTGCTAGTGGTCCCCAGACAGGTTCAGTCCTTAGCTCCTACGAGCAGTACTTC
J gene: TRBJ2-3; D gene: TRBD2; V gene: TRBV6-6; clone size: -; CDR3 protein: CASSGGGGLTDTQYF; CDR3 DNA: TGTGCCAGCTCCGGGGGGGGTGGCCTCACAGATACGCAGTATTTT
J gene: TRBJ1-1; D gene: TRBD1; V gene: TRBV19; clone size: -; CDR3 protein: CASRTGGLNTEAFF; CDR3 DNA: TGTGCCAGTAGAACAGGGGGCCTGAACACTGAAGCTTTCTTT
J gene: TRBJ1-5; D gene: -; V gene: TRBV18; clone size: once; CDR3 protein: CASSPLGQLGSNQPQHF; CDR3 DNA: TGTGCCAGCTCACCTCTGGGGCAGCTTGGTAGCAATCAGCCCCAGCATTTT
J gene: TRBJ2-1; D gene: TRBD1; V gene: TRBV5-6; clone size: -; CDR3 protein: CASSLGGGASYNEQFF; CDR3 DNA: TGTGCCAGCAGCTTGGGAGGGGGCGCATCCTACAATGAGCAGTTCTTC
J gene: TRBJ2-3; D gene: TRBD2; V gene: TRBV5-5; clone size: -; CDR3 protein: CASSLGPASGAVDTQYF; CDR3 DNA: TGTGCCAGCAGCTTGGGCCCGGCTAGCGGGGCGGTCGATACGCAGTATTTT
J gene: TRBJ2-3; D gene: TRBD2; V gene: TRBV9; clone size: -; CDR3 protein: CASSVDMRRGGTDTQYF; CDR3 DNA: TGTGCCAGCAGCGTAGATATGAGGCGGGGGGGCACAGATACGCAGTATTTT
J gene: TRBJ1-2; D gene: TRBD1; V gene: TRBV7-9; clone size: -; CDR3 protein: CASSFDREGYTF; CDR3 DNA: TGTGCCAGCAGCTTCGACAGGGAAGGCTACACCTTC
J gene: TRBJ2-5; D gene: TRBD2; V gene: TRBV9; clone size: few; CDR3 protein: CASSVAVGRGETQYF; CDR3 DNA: TGTGCCAGCAGCGTAGCGGTGGGGAGGGGAGAGACCCAGTACTTC
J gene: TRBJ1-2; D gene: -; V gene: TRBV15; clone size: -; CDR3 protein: CATSREKGTHYGYTF; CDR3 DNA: TGTGCCACCAGCAGGGAGAAAGGGACTCACTATGGCTACACCTTC
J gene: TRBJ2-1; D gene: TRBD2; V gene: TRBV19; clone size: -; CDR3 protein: CASREGLAIYNEQFF; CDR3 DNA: TGTGCCAGTAGGGAAGGACTAGCGATCTACAATGAGCAGTTCTTC
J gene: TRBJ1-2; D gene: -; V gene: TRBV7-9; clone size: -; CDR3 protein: CASSFGGIYTF; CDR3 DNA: TGTGCCAGCAGCTTCGGGGGAATCTACACCTTC
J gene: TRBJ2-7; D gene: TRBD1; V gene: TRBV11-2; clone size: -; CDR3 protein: CASSLGDSFEQYF; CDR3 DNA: TGTGCCAGCAGCTTGGGGGACAGCTTCGAGCAGTACTTC
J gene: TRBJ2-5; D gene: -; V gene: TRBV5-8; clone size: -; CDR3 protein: CASSPAGGETQYF; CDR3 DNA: TGTGCCAGCAGCCCAGCAGGGGGGGAGACCCAGTACTTC
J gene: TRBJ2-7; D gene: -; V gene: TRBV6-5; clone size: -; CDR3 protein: CASRGPGGPYEQYF; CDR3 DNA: TGTGCCAGCAGGGGTCCCGGGGGTCCCTACGAGCAGTACTTC